This TCR beta chain appears in the sequencing data of a study of CD8 T cells in Susac syndrome. TCR beta sequencing covered blood CD8+ and CD4+ T cells. Germline CDR1 MNHEY, CDR2 SVGAGI. The CDR3 has 15 amino acids. With regard to this clonotype: The junction differs from germline at one of its ends, possibly a read error.

RNA, at 0.5 to 1 ug, was reverse transcribed with random hexamers. Multiplex immunoSEQ PCR targeted 54 Vbeta and 13 Jbeta TCR beta segments. Using its own MiXCR run on the immunoSEQ multiplex PCR reads, TCRdb lists one record per CDR3 protein. This table holds 250,000 to 300,000 distinct CDR3 sequences, around 83% found once. The receptor's source is a human donor with multiple sclerosis. This sequence joins TRBV6-5 and TRBJ2-1, with 11 bases that match TRBD2. The sequenced sample was CD8+ T cells from PBMCs. The CDR3 region has the DNA TGTGCCAACAGTCAGAGACTAGCGGGGAGATCGGAGCAGTTCTTC. Translation: CANSQRLAGRSEQFF.